This T cell receptor beta chain was sequenced in a study of T cells in Graves' hyperthyroidism and ophthalmopathy. Amplified TCR beta CDR3 regions came from RNA transcripts. The HTBI primer set was used in a first-round RT-PCR of the TCR CDR3. TCRdb analysed the multiplex PCR reads with MiXCR anew, one entry per CDR3 protein. Of hundreds of thousands of distinct CDR3 sequences listed, about 20% were seen once; the top ten hold roughly 30%. Trimming pared 10 bases from V and 6 bases from J, leaving 25 bases between. The CDR3 sequence is 16 residues long. Germline CDR1 is MDHEN and CDR2 is SYDVKM. The receptor comes from a man aged 25 to 40 with Graves' ophthalmopathy. The V gene is TRBV28, the J gene TRBJ2-1; D unresolved. Sequencing used blood. This CDR3 reads CATLTGRQTPLNEQFF. CDR3 coding DNA: TGTGCCACCCTGACGGGCCGCCAAACCCCCCTCAATGAGCAGTTCTTC.